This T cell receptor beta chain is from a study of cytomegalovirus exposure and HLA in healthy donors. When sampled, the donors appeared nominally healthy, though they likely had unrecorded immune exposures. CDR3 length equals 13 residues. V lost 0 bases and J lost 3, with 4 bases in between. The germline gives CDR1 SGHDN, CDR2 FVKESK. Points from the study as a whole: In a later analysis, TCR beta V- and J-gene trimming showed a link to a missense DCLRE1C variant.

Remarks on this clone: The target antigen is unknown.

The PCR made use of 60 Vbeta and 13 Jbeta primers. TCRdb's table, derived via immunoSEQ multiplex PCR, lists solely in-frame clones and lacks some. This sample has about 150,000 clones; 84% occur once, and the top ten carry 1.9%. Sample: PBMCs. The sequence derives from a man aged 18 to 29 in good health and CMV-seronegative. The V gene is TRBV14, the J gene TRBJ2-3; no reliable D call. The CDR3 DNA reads TGTGCCAGCAGCCAAGATCTTACAGATACGCAGTATTTT. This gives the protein CASSQDLTDTQYF.